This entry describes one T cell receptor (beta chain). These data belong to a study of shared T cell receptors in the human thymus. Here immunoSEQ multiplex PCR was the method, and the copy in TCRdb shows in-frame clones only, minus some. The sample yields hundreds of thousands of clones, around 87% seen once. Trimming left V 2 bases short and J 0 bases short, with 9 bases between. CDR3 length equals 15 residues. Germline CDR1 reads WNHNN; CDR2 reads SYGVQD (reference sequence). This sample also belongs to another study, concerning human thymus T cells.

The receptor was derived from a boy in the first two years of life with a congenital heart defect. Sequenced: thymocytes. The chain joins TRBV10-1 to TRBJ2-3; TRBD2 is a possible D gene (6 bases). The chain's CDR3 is CASSERLESTDTQYF. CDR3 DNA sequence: TGCGCCAGCAGTGAGCGACTAGAGAGCACAGATACGCAGTATTTT.